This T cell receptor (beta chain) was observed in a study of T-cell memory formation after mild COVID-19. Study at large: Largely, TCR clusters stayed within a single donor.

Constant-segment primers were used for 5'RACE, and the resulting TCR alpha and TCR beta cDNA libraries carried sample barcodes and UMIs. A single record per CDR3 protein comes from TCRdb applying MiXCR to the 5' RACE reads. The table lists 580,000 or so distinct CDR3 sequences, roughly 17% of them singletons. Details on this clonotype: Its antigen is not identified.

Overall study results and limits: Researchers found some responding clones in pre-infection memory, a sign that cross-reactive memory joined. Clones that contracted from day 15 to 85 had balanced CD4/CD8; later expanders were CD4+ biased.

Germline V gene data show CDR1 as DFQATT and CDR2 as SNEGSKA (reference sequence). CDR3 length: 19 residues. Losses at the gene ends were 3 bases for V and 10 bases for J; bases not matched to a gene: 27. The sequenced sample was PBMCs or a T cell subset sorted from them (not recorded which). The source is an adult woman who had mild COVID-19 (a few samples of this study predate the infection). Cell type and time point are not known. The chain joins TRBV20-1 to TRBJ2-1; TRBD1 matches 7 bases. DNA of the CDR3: TGCAGTGCTAGCCTAGGGGACAGTATATTCAACCCCTTGAAAGGAGAGCAGTTCTTC. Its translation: CSASLGDSIFNPLKGEQFF.